The following is a T cell receptor beta chain sequence with its context. Authors' methods: Counts of nucleated cells, estimated from reference gene primer amplification, were obtained. Repertoires were generated with immunoSEQ multiplex PCR, while TCRdb's copy carries only in-frame clones and drops some. The V and J calls and the clone size are those of that table, but D and trimming were determined from the DNA. The data hold 130,000 or so clones, with approximately 87% observed a single time. The data were taken from a study of blood T cell repertoires in COVID-19. Study overall: Sources were T cells, B-cell-depleted T cells, or PBMCs; the material itself was cDNA or gDNA.

V lost 2 bases to trimming and J lost 6 bases; unmatched junction nucleotides: 7. Germline V gene data show CDR1 as MNHEY and CDR2 as SVGAGI. The CDR3 has 16 amino acids. The specimen sequenced was peripheral blood. V usage is TRBV6-5 and J usage is TRBJ1-2, with TRBD1 matching over 12 bases. The sequence was collected from a man aged 50 to 59 with acute or convalescent COVID-19. The CDR3 sequence is CASSYPGTGGVDGYTF. The CDR3 DNA reads TGTGCCAGCAGTTACCCGGGGACAGGGGGCGTGGATGGCTACACCTTC.